This T cell receptor beta chain was identified in a study of cytomegalovirus exposure and HLA in healthy donors (dated by TCRdb to the late 2010s). Notes on the research overall: An earlier analysis of 587 of the donors reported about 300 Gb of sequence data and 117 million unique TCR beta sequences obtained from about 200 million T cells. All discovery cohort repertoires had been generated on a single sequencing platform. The study profiled the T cell repertoires of around 700 subjects by immunosequencing and related them to cytomegalovirus serostatus. Several DR-DQ haplotypes were treated as single units for association and clustering because of strong linkage in the cohort. Among over 350 genotyped donors of the cohort, an average of approximately 240,000 unique TCR beta nucleotide sequences were sequenced per donor, roughly a sixth of them non-productive. Donor age, sex, ethnicity and CMV serostatus were compiled together with the repertoire data. A later analysis re-examined previously published TCR beta repertoires from several hundred donors and added high-resolution HLA genotyping to investigate patterns of TCR occurrence. A separate validation cohort of roughly 130 different subjects was used in addition to the approximately 700-subject first cohort. The aim of the study was to test whether cataloging public T cell receptors could identify signatures of past pathogen exposure. A later genetic analysis used genome-wide SNP genotypes for about 55% of the 666 donors, treating that subset as a discovery cohort. Rather than using new phenotypic data, the later analysis identified candidate immune exposures from TCR beta sequences and from how often those sequences occurred across donors. In an earlier analysis of 500 to 650 of the donors, high-throughput TCR beta sequencing was used to judge whether each TCR beta V gene segment behaved as functional or pseudogenic. Typing coverage varied by locus: 629-630 donors for A, B, C, DRB1 and DQB1; under 550 for DQA1; more than 600 for DPA1; under 490 for DPB1. Of the roughly 420 genotyped donors, 81% were placed in the genetic ancestry cluster associated with self-reported Caucasian donors. Both class I and class II loci were covered by HLA typing, at four-digit resolution. To predict cytomegalovirus infection status, the study combined high-throughput TCR immunosequencing, statistical association of individual TCRs with disease status, and machine learning. An early release covering about 600 HLA-typed donors comprised approximately 300 gigabases of sequencing data and tens of millions of unique TCR sequences.

Overall results and qualifications from the work: A later genetic analysis reported fewer N-insertions in productive TCRs among donors in an Asian-associated ancestry cluster than the roughly 720-donor mean. Linkage disequilibrium might explain the correlated functional status among segregating V segments, but an unknown experimental factor could not be ruled out. Because the 87-base-pair reads could not distinguish some IMGT-functional V segments, including TRBV6-2 and TRBV6-3, those segments were excluded. When HLA alleles, especially DR and DQ, strongly co-occurred, TCR associations were difficult to assign to individual alleles. A further reported finding was that TCR beta sequences accurately predicted the HLA-A and HLA-B alleles for most subjects in the first cohort. A later analysis reported that several top co-occurrence clusters appeared linked to parvovirus B19, influenza, CMV and Epstein-Barr virus. In a later analysis, most CMV-associated TCR beta chains were found to appear HLA-restricted, with HLA associations seemingly driven largely by CMV exposure. In a later analysis, TCR association rates were found to vary across HLA loci, with the most associated TCRs seen for DRB1 alleles and the fewest for HLA-C alleles. According to the authors, the approach could potentially be generalized to other disease states and immunological phenotypes. Because HLA typing was missing for some donors at each locus, association tests included only the typed subset. Presence/absence analyses assumed roughly uniform sequencing depth across donors, an assumption that may not hold. While some public TCRs were present in many individuals, most TCR sequences turned up only very rarely across donors. A later genetic analysis associated a missense DCLRE1C variant with V-gene and J-gene trimming of TCR beta chains, and an independent cohort replicated the association. An earlier analysis of approximately 530 of the donors showed that most TCR beta V segments appeared in productive rearrangements either about 87% or about 30% of the time, which broadly matched IMGT annotations. A later analysis found that HLA-associated TCR beta chains were more clonally expanded and had lower generation probabilities than equally common non-associated chains. Cytomegalovirus status was reported to be diagnosed by the classifier with high specificity and sensitivity in both the original and validation cohorts. A total of 150 or so TCR beta chains were listed by the study as associated with cytomegalovirus. The cohort was sequenced for TCR beta chains only, and without alpha or paired-chain data the features that could be detected were limited. A group of highly shared sequence variants was considered likely to be a technical artifact of the sequencing pipeline. Because counts were too low, seventeen rarely observed V segments, including chromosome 9 orphons, were excluded from the earlier analysis of several hundred of the donors. The only immune exposure information available for the cohort was CMV serostatus. A later analysis associated 15,000 to 20,000 TCR beta sequences with specific HLA alleles at a false discovery rate of 0.05. A few of the identified cytomegalovirus-associated TCR beta chains were confirmed in vitro to be specific for cytomegalovirus antigens.

Receptor libraries were prepared by the immunoSEQ multiplex PCR assay. A mixture of 60 forward primers for TCR Vbeta segments and 13 reverse primers for TCR Jbeta segments was used in the multiplex PCR. The CDR3 region of rearranged TCR beta genes was amplified from genomic DNA by a multiplex PCR assay. The Illumina HiSeq System was used to sequence the amplified TCR beta libraries as 87-base-pair reads. Processing in the source paper ran as follows. Across the roughly 670 repertoires, a later analysis counted tens of millions of unique TCR beta chains, roughly 11 million of which were shared by at least two donors. Raw reads were error-corrected and collapsed into unique sequences by a nearest-neighbor algorithm in which closely related sequences were merged to remove PCR and sequencing errors. Alignment of CDR3 sequences to IMGT reference sequences was used to assign V, D and J gene segments. For a sequence to be retained, a match of at least six nucleotides was required to both a V gene segment and a J gene segment. A rearrangement counted as productive if the CDR3 had no stop codons and remained in frame with V and J, and every other rearrangement counted as non-productive. CDR3 was defined according to IMGT convention as the region running from the second conserved V-encoded cysteine to the conserved J-encoded phenylalanine. The earlier analysis of about 570 of the donors excluded any sequence lacking an unambiguous match to a single V gene segment. An earlier analysis of about 600 of the donors called V segments functional above 56.7% productive rearrangements and segregating when the between-donor standard deviation exceeded 5%. A statistical classification framework was built to diagnose cytomegalovirus status from the catalog of TCR beta chain sequences. V and J gene assignment, in a later analysis, came from comparing TCR nucleotide sequences with IMGT/GENE-DB human TR gene sequences. In a later analysis, CDR3 sequences and most-parsimonious VDJ recombination scenarios were assigned using the TCRdist pipeline. In a later analysis, each TCR beta chain was defined by its CDR3 amino acid sequence together with its V-gene family, and reads without a unique V-gene family were excluded. A later analysis removed 500 to 650 highly shared, low-generation-probability nucleotide sequences to deal with suspected cross-contamination and a sequencing artifact. For each public chain, a later analysis derived a clonal expansion index from normalized ranks of inferred template counts within each repertoire. In a later analysis, generation probabilities were computed with a VDJ recombination model fitted to out-of-frame rearrangements, and the resulting probabilities were checked against IGoR. A later analysis scored TCR-TCR, TCR-HLA and TCR-CMV co-occurrence with hypergeometric tests, applying a repertoire-size bias correction to TCR pairs. A later analysis estimated false discovery rates by permuting HLA or CMV assignments 20 times. In a later analysis, co-occurring TCRs were grouped with DBSCAN, and TCRdist sequence similarity was added when clustering was performed within HLA-allele-positive subsets. Repertoires with fewer than 30,000 or more than 120,000 public chains were left out of co-occurrence clustering, as were several repertoires with anomalous nucleotide sharing. The table was pulled from immuneACCESS by TCRdb, which kept in-frame rearrangements only. Such tables lose some clones; where checked, under half of the loss comes from unresolved V genes, and the rest has no known cause. That table gives V, J and clone size, and the DNA gave D and trimming. The sample table holds more than 150,000 clones, of which around 81% were seen once. The top ten clones comprise roughly 2% of the sample.

The cohort comprised some 700 healthy bone marrow donors. At the time of sampling, all cohort members were nominally healthy, though unrecorded immune exposures were likely present. The donor was CMV seropositive and belonged to the group of 250 to 300 seropositive cohort members. A peripheral blood sample was provided by each donor, and peripheral blood mononuclear cells were used for TCR beta sequencing. The Qiagen DNeasy Blood Extraction Kit was used to extract genomic DNA from the blood cell samples. Germline trimming amounts to 3 bases on V and 7 bases on J, with 11 as the count of junction bases outside the gene matches. CDR1 LNHDA and CDR2 SQIVND are derived from the germline V gene (reference sequence). From the cysteine through the phenylalanine, the CDR3 covers 16 amino acids. Only CDR3 DNA is held: 48 bases, read in frame from base 1. This clone came up once. Its antigen is not yet known. Base qualities are not recorded, but no much larger clone differs from it by a single base.

Specimen: PBMCs. The receptor was derived from a woman aged 18-29 years in good health and CMV-seropositive. The V and J segments used are TRBV19 and TRBJ1-4; TRBD1 matches 7 bases in the middle. Read as DNA, the sequence is TGTGCCAGTAGTATCGCCGGGACAGCAGGAGGTGAAAAACTGTTTTTT. Its translation is CASSIAGTAGGEKLFF.